The 7 T cell receptor beta chains reported below all come from one sample, sequenced in a study of OX40 agonist ivuxolimab in advanced cancers. Sequencing used immunoSEQ multiplex PCR; TCRdb keeps in-frame clones, though not all of them. The repertoire has tens of thousands of clones, roughly 80% of them found once; the top ten carry approximately 4.6%. The starting material was CD4+ or CD8+ T cells sorted from blood, obtained in a trial of the OX40 agonist ivuxolimab. The receptor set was obtained from an adult with an advanced solid tumor such as melanoma, head and neck, liver or kidney cancer.

This clone was counted only a few times. At one of its ends the junction is not consistent with the germline gene, which may arise from a read error. The chain links TRBV6-1 to TRBJ1-1; D not certain. This CDR3 is built from 13 residues. Looked up from germline, CDR1 is MNHNS and CDR2 is SASEGT. The CDR3 spells CASSASRNAEAFF. Here the CDR3 DNA reads TGTGCCAGCAGTGCGTCCAGGAACGCTGAAGCTTTCTTT.

This chain links TRBV4-3 with TRBJ2-3; D possibly corresponds to TRBD1 (6 bases). The V and J ends lost 0 bases and 4 bases respectively, with 14 bases between them. The CDR3 loop spans 16 amino acids. The germline CDR1 and CDR2 sequences are LGHNA and YSLEER. The CDR3 DNA follows: TGCGCCAGCAGCCAAGATGGCACAGGGTGGGCAGATACGCAGTATTTT. Amino acids: CASSQDGTGWADTQYF.

The V call is TRBV19, the J call TRBJ2-7, with 9 bases fitting TRBD1. The CDR3 contains 13 residues. CDR1 and CDR2 (germline): LNHDA, SQIVND (reference sequence). Trimming removed 10 bases from V and 6 bases from J; junction bases left unmatched: 10. CDR3 sequence (DNA): TGTGCCACCACCCCGGGACAGGGACGCGAGCAGTACTTC. Amino acid sequence: CATTPGQGREQYF.

The chain carries TRBV7-9 and TRBJ2-5, with 7 bases identical to TRBD2. The J call may be wrong; the DNA end is better matched by TRBJ2-7. This CDR3 region has 13 residues. CDR1 and CDR2 (germline): SEHNR, FQNEAQ (reference sequence). CDR3 protein: CASSFTGGSEQYF. CDR3 bases: TGTGCCAGCAGCTTCACGGGGGGAAGCGAGCAGTACTTC.

This rearrangement joins TRBV27 to TRBJ1-5; a weak D match, TRBD1 (6 bases). The CDR3 is 18 amino acids. Germline V CDR1 and CDR2: MNHEY, SMNVEV (reference sequence). Deletions cut 3 bases from V and 2 bases from J, with 20 bases between. CDR3 protein: CASSFTPLGARGNQPQHF. CDR3 nucleotides: TGTGCCAGCAGTTTTACGCCCTTGGGGGCCCGGGGCAATCAGCCCCAGCATTTT.

The chain is built from TRBV9 and TRBJ2-7; D might be TRBD2 (6 bases). The CDR3 runs 13 residues. Germline V gene lookup returns CDR1 SGDLS and CDR2 YYNGEE. The V gene lost 6 bases and the J gene lost 6 bases, with 16 bases spanning the gap. CDR3 bases: TGTGCCAGCAACGGGGACTCCGCCGGCGAGCAGTACTTC. Protein: CASNGDSAGEQYF.

This chain uses TRBV2 with TRBJ2-1; maybe TRBD1 (5 bases). Per germline, CDR1 SNHLY and CDR2 FYNNEI. The germline V and J ends were trimmed by 4 bases and 6 bases, with 13 bases remaining between them. This CDR3 has 14 residues. The CDR3 here is CASSADRQINEQFF. CDR3 bases: TGTGCCAGCAGTGCTGATAGACAGATCAATGAGCAGTTCTTC.